Described below is a single T cell receptor beta chain sequence and its context. There is no known antigen for this receptor. Nothing much larger sits one base from this clone, and base qualities are not available. Library preparation was by the immunoSEQ multiplex PCR assay. Roughly 10^5 TCR templates per sample were assayed on the deep sequencing platform. Genomic DNA extracted from sorted T cells was used for TCRbeta CDR3 sequencing. The paper's data handling went like this. The R programming language was used for the clonal analysis of the TCRbeta CDR3 data. Comparing unstimulated samples against CFSE-low samples taken after the reaction was how alloreactive CD4+ and CD8+ clones were defined. Alloreactive CD4+ clones were assigned to regulatory or non-regulatory origin by matching sequences to sorted unstimulated Treg and non-Treg repertoires. TCRdb limited this immuneACCESS table to in-frame rearrangements with V and J called. A share of clones is missing; checked studies link under half to unresolved V genes, and the rest is unexplained. The DNA was the basis for D and trimming; V, J and clone size are from that table. This sample lists 70,000 to 100,000 clones; 95% to 97% were detected once. The top ten clonotypes cover roughly 0.031% of the sample.

The sample is drawn from a study of siplizumab effects on memory and regulatory T cells (dated 2019 in TCRdb). In terms of the full investigation: The study examined how the anti-CD2 antibody siplizumab affects alloreactive T-cell subsets in allogeneic mixed lymphocyte reactions built from human PBMCs.

Including the terminal cysteine and phenylalanine, the CDR3 comprises 12 residues. Kept here is only the CDR3 DNA, which spans 36 bases and is read in frame from base 1. V loses 4 bases, J loses 7 bases, and the germline ends lie 7 bases apart. From the germline V gene, CDR1 is ENHRY and CDR2 is SYGVKD. In a few donor pairs, further sequencing was done on unstimulated CD8+ naive, CD4+ memory, CD8+ TEMRA, CD4+ naive and CD8+ effector memory subsets. Sorted unstimulated T cells and proliferating T cells recovered from mixed lymphocyte reactions were subjected to TCRbeta CDR3 sequencing. Fresh whole blood from roughly ten HLA-typed healthy donors was used to isolate PBMCs. General findings and caveats noted by the study authors: Because sequences at frequencies below about 10^-5 were poorly captured, only a minor fraction of alloreactive clones could be mapped back to unstimulated subsets. Unstimulated naive T cells appeared to be more diverse than memory T cells, and naive cells seemed to make a substantial contribution to the alloresponse. The cumulative frequency of alloreactive sequences traceable to unstimulated CD4+ memory T cells was significantly reduced by siplizumab. No functional confirmation was obtained for the suppressive function of proliferating Tregs from siplizumab cultures. Of the alloreactive CD4+ clones that could be mapped, the Treg-derived share averaged approximately 67% with siplizumab compared with under 30% in control reactions. For roughly 75-97% of proliferating CD4+ or CD8+ clones, no naive or memory phenotype could be assigned.

Material: naive CD4+ T cells sorted from blood. The cell subset or site label here, explained by the study, means: unstimulated naive T cells. The V and J genes are TRBV10-3 and TRBJ2-2, with no reliable assignment of the D segment. The TCR originated in a human donor in good health. CDR3 protein: CAISAGDGELFF. The DNA sequence follows: TGTGCCATCAGTGCCGGTGACGGGGAGCTGTTTTTT.